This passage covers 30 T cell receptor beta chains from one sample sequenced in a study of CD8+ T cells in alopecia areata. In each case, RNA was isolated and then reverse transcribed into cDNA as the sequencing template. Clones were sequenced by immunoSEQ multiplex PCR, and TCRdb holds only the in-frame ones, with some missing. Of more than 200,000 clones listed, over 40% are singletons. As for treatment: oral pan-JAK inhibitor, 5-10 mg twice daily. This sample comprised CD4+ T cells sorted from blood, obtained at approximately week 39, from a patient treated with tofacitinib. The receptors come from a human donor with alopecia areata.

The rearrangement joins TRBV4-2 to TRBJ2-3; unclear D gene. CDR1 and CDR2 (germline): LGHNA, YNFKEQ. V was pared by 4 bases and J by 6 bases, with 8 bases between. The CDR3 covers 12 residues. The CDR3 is CASSPSIDTQYF. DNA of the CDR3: TGTGCCAGCAGCCCATCAATTGATACGCAGTATTTT.

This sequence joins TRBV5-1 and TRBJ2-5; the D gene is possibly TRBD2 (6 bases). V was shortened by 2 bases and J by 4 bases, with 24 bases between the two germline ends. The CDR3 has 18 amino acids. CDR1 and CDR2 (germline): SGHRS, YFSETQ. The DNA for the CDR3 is TGCGCCAGCAGCTTCTTAATCGGAGGGGCCGGGAGCGGAGAGACCCAGTACTTC. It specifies CASSFLIGGAGSGETQYF.

CDR3 loop: CAISDGGYNEQFF. The CDR3 DNA reads TGTGCCATCAGTGATGGAGGATACAATGAGCAGTTCTTC. This chain uses TRBV10-3 with TRBJ2-1, with D perhaps TRBD2 (5 bases). This CDR3 region has 13 residues. Germline V gene sequence: CDR1 ENHRY, CDR2 SYGVKD. The V end was cut by 3 bases, the J end by 4 bases, with 7 bases between.

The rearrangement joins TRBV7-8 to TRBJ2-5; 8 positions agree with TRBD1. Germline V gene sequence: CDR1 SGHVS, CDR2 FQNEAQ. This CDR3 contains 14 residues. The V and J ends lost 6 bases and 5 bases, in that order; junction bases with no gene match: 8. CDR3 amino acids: CASSHGQGYETQYF. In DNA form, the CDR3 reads TGTGCCAGCAGTCATGGACAGGGTTACGAGACCCAGTACTTC.

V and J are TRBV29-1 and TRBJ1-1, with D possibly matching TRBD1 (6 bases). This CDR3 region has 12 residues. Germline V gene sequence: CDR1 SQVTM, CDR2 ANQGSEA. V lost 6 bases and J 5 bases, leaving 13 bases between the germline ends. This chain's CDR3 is CSVSTGGTEAFF. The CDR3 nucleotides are TGCAGCGTCTCGACAGGCGGTACTGAAGCTTTCTTT. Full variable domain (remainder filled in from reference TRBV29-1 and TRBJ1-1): SAVISQKPSRDICQRGTSLTIQCQVDSQVTMMFWYRQQPGQSLTLIATANQGSEATYESGFVIDKFPISRPNLTFSTLTVSNMSPEDSSIYLCSVSTGGTEAFFGQGTRLTVV.

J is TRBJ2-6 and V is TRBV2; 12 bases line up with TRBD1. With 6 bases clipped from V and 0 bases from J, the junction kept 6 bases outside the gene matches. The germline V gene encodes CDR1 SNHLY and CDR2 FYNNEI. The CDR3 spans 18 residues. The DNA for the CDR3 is TGTGCCAGCAGGAAGGGGACAGGGGGCCTCTCTGGGGCCAACGTCCTGACTTTC. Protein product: CASRKGTGGLSGANVLTF.

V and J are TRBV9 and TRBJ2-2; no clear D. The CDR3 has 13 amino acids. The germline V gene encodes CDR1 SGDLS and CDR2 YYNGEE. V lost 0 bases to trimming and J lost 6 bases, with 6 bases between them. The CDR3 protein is CASSVGDSGELFF. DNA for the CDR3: TGTGCCAGCAGCGTAGGAGACTCCGGGGAGCTGTTTTTT.

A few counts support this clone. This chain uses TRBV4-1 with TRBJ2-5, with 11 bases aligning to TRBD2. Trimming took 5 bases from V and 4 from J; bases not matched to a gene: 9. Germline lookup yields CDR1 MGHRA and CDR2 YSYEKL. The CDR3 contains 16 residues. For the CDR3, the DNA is TGCGCCAGCAGCGGGGTAATAACTAGCGGGAGAGAGACCCAGTACTTC. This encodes CASSGVITSGRETQYF.

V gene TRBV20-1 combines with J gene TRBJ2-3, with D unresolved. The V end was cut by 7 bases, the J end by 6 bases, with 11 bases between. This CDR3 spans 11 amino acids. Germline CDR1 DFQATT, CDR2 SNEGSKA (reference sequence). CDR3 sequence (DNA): TGCAGTGTTATAGACCTGGATACGCAGTATTTT. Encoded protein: CSVIDLDTQYF.

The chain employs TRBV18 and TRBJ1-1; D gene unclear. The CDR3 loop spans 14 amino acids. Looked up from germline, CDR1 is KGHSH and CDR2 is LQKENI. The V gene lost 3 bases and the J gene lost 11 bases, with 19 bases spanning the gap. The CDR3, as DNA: TGTGCCAGCTCACCCCAAAGGCCCCTGGGAGGTGCTTTCTTT. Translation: CASSPQRPLGGAFF.

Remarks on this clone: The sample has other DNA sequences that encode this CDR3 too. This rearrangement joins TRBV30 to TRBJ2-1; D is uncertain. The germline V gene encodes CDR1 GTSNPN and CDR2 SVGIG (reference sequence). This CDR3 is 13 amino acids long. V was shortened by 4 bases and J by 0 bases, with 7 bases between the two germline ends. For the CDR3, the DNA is TGTGCCTGGACGGTAAGCTCCTACAATGAGCAGTTCTTC. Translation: CAWTVSSYNEQFF. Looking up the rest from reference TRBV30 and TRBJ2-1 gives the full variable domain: SQTIHQWPATLVQPVGSPLSLECTVEGTSNPNLYWYRQAAGRGLQLLFYSVGIGQISSEVPQNLSASRPQDRQFILSSKKLLLSDSGFYLCAWTVSSYNEQFFGPGTRLTVL.

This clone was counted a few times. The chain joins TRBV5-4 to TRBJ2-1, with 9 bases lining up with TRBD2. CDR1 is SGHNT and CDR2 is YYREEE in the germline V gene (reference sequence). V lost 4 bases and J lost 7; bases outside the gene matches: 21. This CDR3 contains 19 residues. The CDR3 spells CASSPRPRSLAGLHNEQFF. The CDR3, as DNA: TGTGCCAGCAGCCCGCGCCCCCGTTCCCTAGCGGGACTTCATAATGAGCAGTTCTTC. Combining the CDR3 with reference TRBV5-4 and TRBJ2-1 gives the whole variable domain ETGVTQSPTHLIKTRGQQVTLRCSSQSGHNTVSWYQQALGQGPQFIFQYYREEENGRGNFPPRFSGLQFPNYSSELNVNALELDDSALYLCASSPRPRSLAGLHNEQFFGPGTRLTVL.

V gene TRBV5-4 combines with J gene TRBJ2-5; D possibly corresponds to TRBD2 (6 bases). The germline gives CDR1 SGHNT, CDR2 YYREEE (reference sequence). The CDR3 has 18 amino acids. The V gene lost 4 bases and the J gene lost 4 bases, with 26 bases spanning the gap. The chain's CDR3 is CASSPGASSLSSPETQYF. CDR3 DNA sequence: TGTGCCAGCAGCCCGGGAGCCTCATCCCTCTCCAGCCCAGAGACCCAGTACTTC.

In nucleotides, the CDR3 is TGTGCCTGGAACAGAGGAAACACCATATATTTT. Translating gives CAWNRGNTIYF. The rearrangement uses TRBV30 and TRBJ1-3; unclear D gene. The ends were cut back, 4 bases at V and 4 bases at J, with 5 bases in the middle. The CDR3 sequence is 11 residues long. Per germline, CDR1 GTSNPN and CDR2 SVGIG (reference sequence).

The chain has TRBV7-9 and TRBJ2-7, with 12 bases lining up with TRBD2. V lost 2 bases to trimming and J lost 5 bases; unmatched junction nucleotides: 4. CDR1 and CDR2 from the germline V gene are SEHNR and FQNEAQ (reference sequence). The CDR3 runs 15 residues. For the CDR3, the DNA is TGTGCCAGCAGCTTAAGGACTAGCGGGATCCACGAGCAGTACTTC. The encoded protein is CASSLRTSGIHEQYF.

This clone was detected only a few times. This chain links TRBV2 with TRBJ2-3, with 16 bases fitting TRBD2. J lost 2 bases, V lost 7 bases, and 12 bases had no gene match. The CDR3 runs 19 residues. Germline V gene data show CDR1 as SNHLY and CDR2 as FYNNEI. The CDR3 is CASTLSGTSGRANTDTQYF. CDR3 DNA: TGTGCCAGCACTCTGTCCGGGACTAGCGGGAGGGCAAACACAGATACGCAGTATTTT.

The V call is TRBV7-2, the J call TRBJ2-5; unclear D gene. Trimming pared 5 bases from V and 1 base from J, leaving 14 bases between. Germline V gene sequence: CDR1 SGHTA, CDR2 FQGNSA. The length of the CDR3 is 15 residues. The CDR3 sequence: CASSPLSGVQETQYF. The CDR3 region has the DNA TGTGCCAGCAGCCCCCTGAGTGGGGTCCAAGAGACCCAGTACTTC.

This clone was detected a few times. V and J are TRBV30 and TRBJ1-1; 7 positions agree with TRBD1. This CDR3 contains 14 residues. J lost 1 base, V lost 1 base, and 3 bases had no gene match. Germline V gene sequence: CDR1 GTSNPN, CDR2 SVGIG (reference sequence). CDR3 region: CAWSGRQGNTEAFF. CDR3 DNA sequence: TGTGCCTGGAGTGGCCGACAGGGGAACACTGAAGCTTTCTTT.

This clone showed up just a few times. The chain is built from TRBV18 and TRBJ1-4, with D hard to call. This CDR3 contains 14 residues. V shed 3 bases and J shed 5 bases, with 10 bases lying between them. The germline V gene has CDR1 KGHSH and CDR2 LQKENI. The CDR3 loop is CASSPVTGNEKLFF. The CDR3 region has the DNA TGTGCCAGCTCACCTGTGACCGGGAATGAAAAACTGTTTTTT.

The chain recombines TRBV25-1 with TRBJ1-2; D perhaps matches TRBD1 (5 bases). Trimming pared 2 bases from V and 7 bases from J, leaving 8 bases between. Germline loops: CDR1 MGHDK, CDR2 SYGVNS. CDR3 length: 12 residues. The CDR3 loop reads CASSELGAGYTF. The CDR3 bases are TGTGCCAGCAGTGAACTAGGGGCTGGCTACACCTTC.

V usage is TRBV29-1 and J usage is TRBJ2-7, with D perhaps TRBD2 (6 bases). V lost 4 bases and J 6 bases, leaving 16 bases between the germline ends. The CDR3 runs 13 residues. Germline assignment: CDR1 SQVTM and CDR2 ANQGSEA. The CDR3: CSVGSKVGGEQYF. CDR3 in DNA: TGCAGCGTTGGGTCGAAGGTGGGGGGCGAGCAGTACTTC.

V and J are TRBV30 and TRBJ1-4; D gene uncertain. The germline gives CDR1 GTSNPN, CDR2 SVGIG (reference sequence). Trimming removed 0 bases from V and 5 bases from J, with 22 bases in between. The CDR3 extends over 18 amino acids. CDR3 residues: CAWSVHYWVRKDNEKLFF. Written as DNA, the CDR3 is TGTGCCTGGAGTGTACATTATTGGGTACGAAAAGACAATGAAAAACTGTTTTTT.

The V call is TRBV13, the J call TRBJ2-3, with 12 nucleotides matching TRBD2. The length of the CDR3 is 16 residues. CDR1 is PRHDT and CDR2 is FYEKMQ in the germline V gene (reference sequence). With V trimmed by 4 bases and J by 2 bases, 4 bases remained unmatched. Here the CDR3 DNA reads TGTGCCAGCAGCTCCGGACTAGCGGGACACACAGATACGCAGTATTTT. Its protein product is CASSSGLAGHTDTQYF.

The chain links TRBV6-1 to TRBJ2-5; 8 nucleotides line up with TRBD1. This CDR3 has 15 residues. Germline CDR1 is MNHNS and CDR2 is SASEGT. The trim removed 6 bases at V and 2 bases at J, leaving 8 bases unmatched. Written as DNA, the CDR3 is TGTGCCAGCAGCCGACAGGGGATGGGGCAAGAGACCCAGTACTTC. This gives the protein CASSRQGMGQETQYF.

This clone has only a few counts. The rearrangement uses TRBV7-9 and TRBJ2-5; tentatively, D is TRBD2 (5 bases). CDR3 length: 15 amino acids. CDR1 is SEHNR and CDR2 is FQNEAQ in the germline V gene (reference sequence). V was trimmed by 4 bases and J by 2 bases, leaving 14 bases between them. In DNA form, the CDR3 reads TGTGCCAGCAGCTCCCTGGGTAGCGCACAAGAGACCCAGTACTTC. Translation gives CASSSLGSAQETQYF.

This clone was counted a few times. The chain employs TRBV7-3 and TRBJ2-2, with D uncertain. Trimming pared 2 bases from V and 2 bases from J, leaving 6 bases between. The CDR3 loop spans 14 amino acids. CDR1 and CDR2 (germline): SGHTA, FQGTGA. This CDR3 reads CASSLLSNTGELFF. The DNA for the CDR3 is TGTGCCAGCAGCTTATTGTCTAACACCGGGGAGCTGTTTTTT.

The CDR3 protein is CASSQAGTKAGANVLTF. CDR3 nucleotides: TGTGCCAGCAGCCAAGCCGGGACCAAAGCTGGGGCCAACGTCCTGACTTTC. The rearrangement links TRBV4-2 to TRBJ2-6; possibly TRBD1 or TRBD2 for D (5 bases each). CDR3 length equals 17 residues. V was shortened by 1 base and J by 2 bases, with 12 bases between the two germline ends. Germline V gene data show CDR1 as LGHNA and CDR2 as YNFKEQ.

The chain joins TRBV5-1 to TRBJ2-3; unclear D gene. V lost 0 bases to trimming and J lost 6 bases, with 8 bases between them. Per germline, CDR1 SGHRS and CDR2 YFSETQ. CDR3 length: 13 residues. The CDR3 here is CASSLAPRDTQYF. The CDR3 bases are TGCGCCAGCAGCTTGGCCCCGAGGGATACGCAGTATTTT. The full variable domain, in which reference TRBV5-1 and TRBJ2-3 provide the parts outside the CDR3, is KAGVTQTPRYLIKTRGQQVTLSCSPISGHRSVSWYQQTPGQGLQFLFEYFSETQRNKGNFPGRFSGRQFSNSRSEMNVSTLELGDSALYLCASSLAPRDTQYFGPGTRLTVL.

CDR3 sequence reads: CASSRGLAVYNEQFF. CDR3 coding DNA: TGTGCCAGCAGTCGGGGACTAGCGGTTTACAATGAGCAGTTCTTC. The J gene is TRBJ2-1, the V gene TRBV6-5; 11 nucleotides align to TRBD2. The CDR3 runs to 15 residues. Germline assignment: CDR1 MNHEY and CDR2 SVGAGI. The trim removed 5 bases at V and 4 bases at J, leaving 4 bases unmatched.

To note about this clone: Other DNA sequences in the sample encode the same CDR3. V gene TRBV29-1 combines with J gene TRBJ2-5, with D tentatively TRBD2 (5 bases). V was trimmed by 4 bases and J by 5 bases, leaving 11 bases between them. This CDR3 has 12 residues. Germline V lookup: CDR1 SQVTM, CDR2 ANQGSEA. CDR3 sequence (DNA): TGCAGCGTTGGAGATAGAGGGGAGACCCAGTACTTC. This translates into CSVGDRGETQYF.